The source of this T cell receptor beta chain is a study of blood T cell repertoires in COVID-19. Study background: The United States, Italy and Spain supplied acute and convalescent COVID-19 samples. Sources were T cells, B-cell-depleted T cells, or PBMCs; the material itself was cDNA or gDNA.

Germline-derived CDR1 and CDR2 are MDHEN and SYDVKM. Trimming pared 7 bases from V and 5 bases from J, leaving 18 bases between. This CDR3 has 15 residues. Produced via immunoSEQ multiplex PCR; TCRdb's table is partial and in-frame only. The table lists 250,000 to 300,000 clones, more than 70% of them singletons. The chain employs TRBV28 and TRBJ2-1; weak D call: TRBD1 (5 bases). The TCR comes from a man at least 80 years old with acute or convalescent COVID-19. The sequencing input was peripheral blood. CDR3 DNA sequence: TGTGCCAGCACGCCCTGGGGCAGGGTCAACAATGAGCAGTTCTTC. This codes for CASTPWGRVNNEQFF.